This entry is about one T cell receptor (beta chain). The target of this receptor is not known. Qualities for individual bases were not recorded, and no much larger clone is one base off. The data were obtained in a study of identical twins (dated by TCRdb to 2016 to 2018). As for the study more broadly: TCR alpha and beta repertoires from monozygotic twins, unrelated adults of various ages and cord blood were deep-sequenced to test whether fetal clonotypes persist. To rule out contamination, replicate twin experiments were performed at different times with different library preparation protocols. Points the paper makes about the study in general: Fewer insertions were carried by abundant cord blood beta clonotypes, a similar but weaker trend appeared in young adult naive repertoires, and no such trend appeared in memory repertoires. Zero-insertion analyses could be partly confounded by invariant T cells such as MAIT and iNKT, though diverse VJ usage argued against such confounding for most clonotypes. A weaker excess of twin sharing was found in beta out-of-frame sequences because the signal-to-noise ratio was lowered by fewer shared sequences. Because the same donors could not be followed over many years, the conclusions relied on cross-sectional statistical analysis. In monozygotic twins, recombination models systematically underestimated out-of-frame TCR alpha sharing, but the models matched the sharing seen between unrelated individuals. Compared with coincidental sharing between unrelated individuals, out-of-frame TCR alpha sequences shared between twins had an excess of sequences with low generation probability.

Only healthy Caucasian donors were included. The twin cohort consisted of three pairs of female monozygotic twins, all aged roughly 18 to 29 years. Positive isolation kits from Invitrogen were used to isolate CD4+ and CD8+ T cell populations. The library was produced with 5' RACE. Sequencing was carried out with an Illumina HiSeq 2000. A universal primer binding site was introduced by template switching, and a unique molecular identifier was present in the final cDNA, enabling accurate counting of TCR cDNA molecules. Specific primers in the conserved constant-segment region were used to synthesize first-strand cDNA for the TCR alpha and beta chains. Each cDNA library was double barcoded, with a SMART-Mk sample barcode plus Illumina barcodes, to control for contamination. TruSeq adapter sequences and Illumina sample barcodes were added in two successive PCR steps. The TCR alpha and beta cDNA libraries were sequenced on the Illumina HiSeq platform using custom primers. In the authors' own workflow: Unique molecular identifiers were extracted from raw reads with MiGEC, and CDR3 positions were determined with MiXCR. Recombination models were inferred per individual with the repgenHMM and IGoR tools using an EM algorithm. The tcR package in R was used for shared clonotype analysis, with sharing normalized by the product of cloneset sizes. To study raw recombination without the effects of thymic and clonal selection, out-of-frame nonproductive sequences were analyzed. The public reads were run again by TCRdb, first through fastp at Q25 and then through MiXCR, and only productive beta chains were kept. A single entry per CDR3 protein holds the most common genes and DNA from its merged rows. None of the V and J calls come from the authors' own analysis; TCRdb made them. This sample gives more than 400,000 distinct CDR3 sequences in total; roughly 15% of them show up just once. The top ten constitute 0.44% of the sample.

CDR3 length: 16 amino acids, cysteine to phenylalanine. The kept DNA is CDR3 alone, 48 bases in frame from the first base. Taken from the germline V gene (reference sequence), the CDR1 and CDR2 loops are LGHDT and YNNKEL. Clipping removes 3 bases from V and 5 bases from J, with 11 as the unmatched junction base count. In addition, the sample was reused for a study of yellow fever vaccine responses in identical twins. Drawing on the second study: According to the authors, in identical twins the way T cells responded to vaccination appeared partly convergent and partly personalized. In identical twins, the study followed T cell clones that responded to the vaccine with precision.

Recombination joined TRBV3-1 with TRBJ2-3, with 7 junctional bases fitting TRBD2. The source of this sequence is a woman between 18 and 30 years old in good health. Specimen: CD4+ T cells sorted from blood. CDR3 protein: CASSQESRLAGDTQYF. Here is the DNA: TGTGCCAGCAGCCAGGAATCGAGACTAGCCGGAGATACGCAGTATTTT.